The sequence of this T cell receptor (beta chain) was determined in a study of T cells in Graves' hyperthyroidism and ophthalmopathy. Study-level results: Ophthalmopathy prediction by the model preceded onset by a median roughly 6 months.

Of note for this clonotype: Its antigen is currently unknown.

The CDR3 contains 14 residues. Germline lookup yields CDR1 SGDLS and CDR2 YYNGEE. Trimming removed 0 bases from V and 6 bases from J, with 7 bases in between. What was amplified from RNA transcripts were TCR beta CDR3 regions. The HTBI primer set served for first-round RT-PCR of the TCR CDR3. Each CDR3 protein gets one entry after TCRdb re-called the multiplex PCR reads with MiXCR. The sample lists 650,000 to 850,000 distinct CDR3 sequences, around 19% seen once, with over 15% in the top ten. It was uncontrolled infection, other autoimmune disease, pregnancy or lactation that excluded patients. It was at first hyperthyroidism diagnosis, before any ophthalmopathy symptoms, that the blood sample was taken. PBMCs came from more than 9.5 ml fresh peripheral blood.

The chain uses TRBV9 and TRBJ1-6, with D perhaps TRBD1 (6 bases). The TCR was taken from a woman between 50 and 59 years old with Graves' hyperthyroidism that later progressed to Graves' ophthalmopathy. The sample taken for sequencing was blood. The CDR3 region is CASSVGGGNSPLHF. The DNA for the CDR3 is TGTGCCAGCAGCGTAGGAGGGGGTAATTCACCCCTCCACTTT. The variable domain in full, with the rest retrieved from reference TRBV9 and TRBJ1-6, is DSGVTQTPKHLITATGQRVTLRCSPRSGDLSVYWYQQSLDQGLQFLIQYYNGEERAKGNILERFSAQQFPDLHSELNLSSLELGDSALYFCASSVGGGNSPLHFGNGTRLTVT.